This TCR beta chain was identified in a study of brain T cells in children with intractable seizures. Germline lookup yields CDR1 SNHLY and CDR2 FYNNEI. The CDR3 sequence is 16 residues long. V lost 9 bases, J lost 3 bases, and 9 bases stayed unmatched. The protocol was immunoSEQ multiplex PCR, while the TCRdb copy is restricted to in-frame clones and leaves out a portion. The sample shows about 320,000 clones, more than 85% of them seen only once. Specified time point: blood from clinic visit 5 months post-surgery; TSC patient then seizure free. Surgery cases with the highest brain T cell transcript signatures were chosen for sequencing.

This sequence was found in a boy under two years old with tuberous sclerosis and intractable seizures. This specimen consisted of peripheral blood, obtained less than 6 months after surgery. The chain links TRBV2 to TRBJ2-3, with 13 bases lining up with TRBD2. The CDR3 bases are TGTGCCAGTAGCCGGACTAGCGGGAGAGATACAGATACGCAGTATTTT. Residues: CASSRTSGRDTDTQYF.